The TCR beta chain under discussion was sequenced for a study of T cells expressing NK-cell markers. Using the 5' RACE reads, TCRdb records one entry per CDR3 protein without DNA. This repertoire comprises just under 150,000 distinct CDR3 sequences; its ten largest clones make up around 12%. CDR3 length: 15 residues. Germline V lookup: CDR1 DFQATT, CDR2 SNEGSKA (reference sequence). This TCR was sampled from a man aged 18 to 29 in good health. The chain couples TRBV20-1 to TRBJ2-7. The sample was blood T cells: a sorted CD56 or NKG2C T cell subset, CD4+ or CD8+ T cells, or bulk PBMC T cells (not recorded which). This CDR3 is CSARGVVAVYYEQYF.